Listed here are 32 T cell receptor beta chains from one sample, sequenced in a study of spatial heterogeneity in lung cancer. Time point meaning: sample taken at primary tumor resection. Sequencing covered unsorted whole RNA taken from tumor, nontumor lung or frozen PBMC. MiXCR, applied by TCRdb to the 5' RACE reads, yields one record per CDR3 protein. The sample has 85,000 to 100,000 distinct CDR3 sequences, approximately 12% seen once. This specimen was PBMCs, taken at surgery. Receptors originate from a male donor with early-stage non-small cell lung cancer.

This clonotype came up a few times. This chain connects TRBV19 to TRBJ1-5; 7 bases agree with TRBD1. The CDR3 consists of 14 residues. The J segment lost 1 base and the V segment lost 9 bases, leaving 6 bases of the junction unmatched. Germline CDR1 LNHDA, CDR2 SQIVND (reference sequence). The CDR3 DNA sequence: TGTGCCAGCCGGGACAGAGCAAGCAATCAGCCCCAGCATTTT. Translation: CASRDRASNQPQHF.

The table lists this clonotype with a few counts. The rearrangement joins TRBV11-2 to TRBJ2-3; D could derive from TRBD1 or TRBD2 (5 bases each). Germline assignment: CDR1 SGHAT and CDR2 FQNNGV. The CDR3 is 14 residues long. Trimming removed 0 bases at V and 8 bases at J, with 12 bases between. CDR3 amino acids: CASSLERAGSTQYF. The CDR3, as DNA: TGTGCCAGCAGCTTAGAAAGGGCAGGGAGTACGCAGTATTTT.

This clonotype was seen a few times. This chain links TRBV25-1 with TRBJ1-1, with 8 bases that match TRBD1. Trimming took 3 bases from V and 5 from J; bases not matched to a gene: 2. Germline-derived CDR1 and CDR2 are MGHDK and SYGVNS. The CDR3 totals 13 residues. CDR3 region: CASSDRGRTEAFF. DNA of the CDR3: TGTGCCAGCAGTGACAGGGGGCGGACTGAAGCTTTCTTT.

To note about this clonotype: A read error is likely, as this CDR3 ends without the conserved phenylalanine or tryptophan. The chain uses TRBV5-4 and TRBJ2-1; D is unresolved. V was clipped by 0 bases and J by 6 bases, with 16 bases between them. Per the germline V gene, CDR1 is SGHNT and CDR2 is YYREEE (reference sequence). The CDR3 sequence is 16 residues long. In DNA, the CDR3 is TGTGCCAGCAGCTTGGGTGGGCCGAGCCAGGCCAATGAGCAGTTCATC. It encodes CASSLGGPSQANEQFI.

J is TRBJ2-3 and V is TRBV6-5; no definite D call. Trimming cost V 5 bases and J 2 bases, with 14 bases left between them. CDR1 is MNHEY, CDR2 SVGAGI, per germline. The CDR3 is 15 residues long. The CDR3 protein is CASSRLGTNTDTQYF. The CDR3 bases are TGTGCCAGCAGTCGTTTGGGAACAAACACAGATACGCAGTATTTT.

The chain employs TRBV9 and TRBJ2-3, with 11 nucleotides matching TRBD2. The CDR3 runs 17 residues. Germline assignment: CDR1 SGDLS and CDR2 YYNGEE. The junction had 8 bases not matched to a gene; V was cut back by 1 base and J by 4 bases. The CDR3 reads CASSVLSGGAVADTQYF. Written as DNA, the CDR3 is TGTGCCAGCAGCGTACTTAGCGGGGGGGCGGTAGCAGATACGCAGTATTTT.

The chain is built from TRBV7-3 and TRBJ2-1; D gene uncertain. V lost 5 bases to trimming and J lost 0 bases, with 11 bases between them. The CDR3 spans 15 residues. The germline V gene has CDR1 SGHTA and CDR2 FQGTGA. In DNA form, the CDR3 reads TGTGCCAGCAGCCCGACATGGAGCTCCTACAATGAGCAGTTCTTC. This gives the protein CASSPTWSSYNEQFF.

V is TRBV7-9 and J is TRBJ1-2, with 8 bases matching TRBD1. Germline values: CDR1 SEHNR, CDR2 FQNEAQ (reference sequence). The CDR3 is 14 residues long. V lost 5 bases to trimming and J lost 4 bases; unmatched junction nucleotides: 6. The CDR3: CASSQTGVSYGYTF. CDR3 sequence (DNA): TGTGCCAGCAGCCAGACAGGGGTTTCCTATGGCTACACCTTC.

This clonotype was recorded many times. V is TRBV27 and J is TRBJ1-2; no clear D gene. The length of the CDR3 is 14 residues. Germline V gene sequence: CDR1 MNHEY, CDR2 SMNVEV (reference sequence). V gave up 2 bases and J gave up 0 bases, with 7 bases separating them. This CDR3 reads CASSLTRANYGYTF. CDR3 DNA: TGTGCCAGCAGTTTAACGCGGGCTAACTATGGCTACACCTTC.

This chain joins TRBV5-4 and TRBJ1-3; D call uncertain. The CDR3 is 15 residues long. The germline V and J ends were trimmed by 5 bases and 3 bases, with 15 bases remaining between them. Germline lookup yields CDR1 SGHNT and CDR2 YYREEE (reference sequence). CDR3: CASRPDLAFGNTIYF. For the CDR3, the DNA is TGTGCCAGCAGACCCGACCTCGCCTTTGGAAACACCATATATTTT.

This clonotype has a handful of counts. The CDR3 is CSVAGAGTQYF. CDR3 nucleotides: TGCAGCGTTGCAGGGGCGGGAACCCAGTACTTC. This rearrangement joins TRBV29-1 to TRBJ2-5; D is possibly TRBD1 or TRBD2 (6 bases each). The CDR3 consists of 11 residues. CDR1 and CDR2 from the germline V gene are SQVTM and ANQGSEA. V gave up 4 bases and J gave up 8 bases, with 11 bases separating them. Complete variable domain (other parts from reference TRBV29-1 and TRBJ2-5): SAVISQKPSRDICQRGTSLTIQCQVDSQVTMMFWYRQQPGQSLTLIATANQGSEATYESGFVIDKFPISRPNLTFSTLTVSNMSPEDSSIYLCSVAGAGTQYFGPGTRLLVL.

The chain recombines TRBV10-3 with TRBJ1-5; no definite D call. The germline V and J ends were trimmed by 10 bases and 0 bases, with 7 bases remaining between them. The CDR3 runs to 12 residues. Germline CDR1 ENHRY, CDR2 SYGVKD. CDR3 sequence (DNA): TGTGCCACCGGGAGTAGCAATCAGCCCCAGCATTTT. Its protein is CATGSSNQPQHF.

The sample holds a few counts of this clonotype. The rearrangement links TRBV7-2 to TRBJ2-7; 7 bases are shared with TRBD1. The CDR3 is made up of 13 amino acids. The V and J ends lost 5 bases and 5 bases, in that order; junction bases with no gene match: 6. The germline CDR1 and CDR2 sequences are SGHTA and FQGNSA. CDR3 amino acids: CASSNRQGNEQYF. For the CDR3, the DNA is TGTGCCAGCAGCAACCGACAGGGAAACGAGCAGTACTTC.

This clonotype was picked up a small number of times. The rearrangement uses TRBV29-1 and TRBJ1-6, with D maybe TRBD1 (5 bases). This CDR3 is built from 11 residues. Germline V CDR1 and CDR2: SQVTM, ANQGSEA. V lost 0 bases to trimming and J lost 16 bases, with 10 bases between them. Here the CDR3 reads CSVEDRGLLHF. CDR3 nucleotides: TGCAGCGTTGAAGATCGGGGCCTACTCCACTTT.

This clonotype has a count of ten or more. This rearrangement joins TRBV13 to TRBJ2-7; a weak D match, TRBD1 (6 bases). CDR3 length equals 15 residues. Looked up from germline, CDR1 is PRHDT and CDR2 is FYEKMQ (reference sequence). The V end lost 4 bases, the J end lost 0 bases, and 13 bases lay between the germline ends. The CDR3 spells CASSYTGTSSYEQYF. CDR3 DNA: TGTGCCAGCAGCTATACAGGGACAAGCTCCTACGAGCAGTACTTC.

Only a few counts were recorded for this clonotype. The chain recombines TRBV25-1 with TRBJ1-4, with a tentative D call TRBD1 (5 bases). The CDR3 is 14 amino acids. V lost 7 bases and J 7 bases, leaving 16 bases between the germline ends. Germline V gene sequence: CDR1 MGHDK, CDR2 SYGVNS. The CDR3 region is CASTRQGTGEKLFF. The CDR3, as DNA: TGTGCCAGCACCCGACAAGGGACGGGTGAAAAACTGTTTTTT. Filled out from reference TRBV25-1 and TRBJ1-4, the complete variable domain reads EADIYQTPRYLVIGTGKKITLECSQTMGHDKMYWYQQDPGMELHLIHYSYGVNSTEKGDLSSESTVSRIRTEHFPLTLESARPSHTSQYLCASTRQGTGEKLFFGSGTQLSVL.

This sequence joins TRBV20-1 and TRBJ2-2, with D possibly being TRBD1 (5 bases). The CDR3 loop spans 16 amino acids. The germline gives CDR1 DFQATT, CDR2 SNEGSKA (reference sequence). Trimming left V 0 bases short and J 2 bases short, with 13 bases between. This CDR3 is CSARDPAQGNTGELFF. The CDR3 DNA reads TGCAGTGCTAGAGATCCCGCGCAGGGAAACACCGGGGAGCTGTTTTTT.

This clonotype occurred a few times. The chain couples TRBV7-6 to TRBJ2-7, with D unclear. Deletions cut 3 bases from V and 6 bases from J, with 9 bases between. The CDR3 runs to 12 residues. In germline, CDR1 is SGHVS, CDR2 FNYEAQ. The CDR3 coding sequence is TGTGCCAGCAGCTTTCCGGCAGCCGAGCAGTACTTC. Amino acids: CASSFPAAEQYF.

This clonotype has only a few counts. V usage is TRBV27 and J usage is TRBJ2-7; D might be TRBD1 (5 bases). The CDR3 has 12 residues. The V gene's germline CDR1 is MNHEY and CDR2 SMNVEV (reference sequence). The V and J ends lost 4 bases and 12 bases respectively, with 16 bases between them. The CDR3 region is CASSSLDRQRYF. The DNA for the CDR3 is TGTGCCAGCAGTTCCCTCGACAGACAAAGGTACTTC.

V and J are TRBV20-1 and TRBJ1-6; the D is unclear. CDR3 length: 16 residues. Germline lookup yields CDR1 DFQATT and CDR2 SNEGSKA (reference sequence). V lost 1 base and J lost 0, with 10 bases in between. CDR3 residues: CSARAGLGSYNSPLHF. CDR3 in DNA: TGCAGTGCTAGAGCAGGACTGGGCTCCTATAATTCACCCCTCCACTTT.

This clonotype was seen a few times. The V and J genes are TRBV2 and TRBJ1-6, with D unresolved. The CDR3 consists of 14 residues. Trimming removed 4 bases from V and 6 bases from J, with 10 bases in between. CDR1 and CDR2 (germline): SNHLY, FYNNEI. For the CDR3, the DNA is TGTGCCAGCAGTGCGGCCAGAGCTAATTCACCCCTCCACTTT. Its protein is CASSAARANSPLHF.

At least ten counts were recorded for this clonotype. This chain's CDR3 is CASSSRGQETQYF. CDR3 nucleotides: TGTGCCAGCAGTTCCCGGGGGCAAGAGACCCAGTACTTC. V is TRBV12-3 or TRBV12-4 and J is TRBJ2-5; the D gene is possibly TRBD2 (6 bases). V was pared by 4 bases and J by 2 bases, with 8 bases between. This CDR3 contains 13 residues.

The gene calls are TRBV5-1 and TRBJ1-4; maybe TRBD1 (6 bases). The V end was cut by 0 bases, the J end by 4 bases, with 7 bases between. The CDR3 loop spans 14 amino acids. Germline CDR1 reads SGHRS; CDR2 reads YFSETQ. The CDR3 region has the DNA TGCGCCAGCAGCTTGGAACAGGGTAATGAAAAACTGTTTTTT. It yields the protein CASSLEQGNEKLFF.

This clonotype was observed many times. The gene calls are TRBV28 and TRBJ2-7, with TRBD1 matching 7 bases. Germline V CDR1 and CDR2: MDHEN, SYDVKM. The junction had 8 bases not matched to a gene; V was cut back by 7 bases and J by 5 bases. The CDR3 spans 13 residues. CDR3: CASIRQGTNEQYF. DNA for the CDR3: TGTGCCAGCATCAGACAGGGAACGAACGAGCAGTACTTC.

This clonotype occurred many times. The chain uses TRBV5-5 and TRBJ2-7; the match to TRBD1 covers 11 bases. This CDR3 contains 15 residues. J gave up 4 bases and V 5 bases, and 8 bases lay outside the gene matches. The germline gives CDR1 SGHKS, CDR2 YYEKEE (reference sequence). The CDR3 DNA follows: TGTGCCAGCAGACTGGGACAGGGGGTCCAGTACGAGCAGTACTTC. This encodes CASRLGQGVQYEQYF. The full variable domain, rest sourced from reference TRBV5-5 and TRBJ2-7, is DAGVTQSPTHLIKTRGQQVTLRCSPISGHKSVSWYQQVLGQGPQFIFQYYEKEERGRGNFPDRFSARQFPNYSSELNVNALLLGDSALYLCASRLGQGVQYEQYFGPGTRLTVT.

This clonotype was detected ten times or more. The CDR3 protein is CAISKGGGGSYEQYF. The CDR3 coding sequence is TGTGCCATCAGTAAAGGGGGGGGAGGCTCCTACGAGCAGTACTTC. The chain links TRBV10-3 to TRBJ2-7; D is possibly TRBD2 (7 bases). Per germline, CDR1 ENHRY and CDR2 SYGVKD. V was shortened by 5 bases and J by 0 bases, with 14 bases between the two germline ends. The CDR3 consists of 15 residues.

There are a few counts of this clonotype. V usage is TRBV6-5 and J usage is TRBJ1-6; 8 bases are shared with TRBD1. With V trimmed by 0 bases and J by 9 bases, 4 bases remained unmatched. The germline gives CDR1 MNHEY, CDR2 SVGAGI. The CDR3 is 15 amino acids. In DNA form, the CDR3 reads TGTGCCAGCAGTTACTCGACCAGGGGGCGTTCACCCCTCCACTTT. Protein product: CASSYSTRGRSPLHF.

The rearrangement links TRBV5-1 to TRBJ2-1, with 14 bases aligning to TRBD2. With 4 bases clipped from V and 7 bases from J, the junction kept 7 bases outside the gene matches. The V gene's germline CDR1 is SGHRS and CDR2 YFSETQ. The CDR3 covers 16 residues. CDR3 sequence (DNA): TGCGCCAGCAGCCCGGGGACTAGCGGGGGTCGGAATGAGCAGTTCTTC. This gives the protein CASSPGTSGGRNEQFF.

This clonotype turned up a few times. The CDR3 spells CASSLFLVPDTQYF. CDR3 bases: TGCGCCAGCAGCTTGTTCCTAGTTCCAGATACGCAGTATTTT. The chain joins TRBV5-1 to TRBJ2-3; D is uncertain. CDR3 length: 14 amino acids. The germline CDR1 and CDR2 sequences are SGHRS and YFSETQ. V was cut by 1 base and J by 4 bases, with 10 bases left in between.

The chain carries TRBV7-9 and TRBJ2-7; D is unresolved. Germline-derived CDR1 and CDR2 are SEHNR and FQNEAQ (reference sequence). The CDR3 runs to 13 residues. V was trimmed by 2 bases and J by 0 bases, leaving 5 bases between them. For the CDR3, the DNA is TGTGCCAGCAGCTTAAGGGCCTCCTACGAGCAGTACTTC. Protein sequence: CASSLRASYEQYF.

The rearrangement uses TRBV4-3 and TRBJ1-2; D not resolved. Germline V gene sequence: CDR1 LGHNA, CDR2 YSLEER. V lost 2 bases and J lost 4, with 14 bases in between. There are 15 residues in the CDR3. The CDR3 coding sequence is TGCGCCAGCAGCCAACTCCTGTTTCCCTCCTATGGCTACACCTTC. Encoded protein: CASSQLLFPSYGYTF.

This clonotype has more than one count but fewer than ten. V is TRBV20-1 and J is TRBJ2-1; no clear D gene. Germline V gene lookup returns CDR1 DFQATT and CDR2 SNEGSKA (reference sequence). V was shortened by 3 bases and J by 0 bases, with 15 bases between the two germline ends. CDR3 length: 16 residues. The CDR3 DNA sequence: TGCAGTGCTAGTCTGCCAGGCCTGAGCTCCTACAATGAGCAGTTCTTC. This sequence encodes CSASLPGLSSYNEQFF.